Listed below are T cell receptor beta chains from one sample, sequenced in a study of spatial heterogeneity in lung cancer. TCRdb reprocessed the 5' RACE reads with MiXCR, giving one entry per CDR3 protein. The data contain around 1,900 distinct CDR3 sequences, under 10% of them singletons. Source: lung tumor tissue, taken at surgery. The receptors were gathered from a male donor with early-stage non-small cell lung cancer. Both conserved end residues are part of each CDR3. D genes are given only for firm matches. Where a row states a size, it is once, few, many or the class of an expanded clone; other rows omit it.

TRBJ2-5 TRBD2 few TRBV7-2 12 TGTGCCAGCAGCTTTCAGCGGGGAGGGGAGTACTTC CASSFQRGGEYF
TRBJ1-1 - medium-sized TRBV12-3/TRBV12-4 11 TGTGCCAGCAGTTCGGGCCCTGAAGCTTTCTTT CASSSGPEAFF
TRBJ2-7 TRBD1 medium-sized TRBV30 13 TGTGCCTCCTCGACAGGGAACAACTACGAGCAGTACTTC CASSTGNNYEQYF
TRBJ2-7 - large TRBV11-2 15 TGTGCCAGCAGCTTAGGGACACAAGGAACCTACGAGCAGTACTTC CASSLGTQGTYEQYF
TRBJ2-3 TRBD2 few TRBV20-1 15 TGCAGTGCTAGAGCCCCGGGACTAAGCGCAGATACGCAGTATTTT CSARAPGLSADTQYF
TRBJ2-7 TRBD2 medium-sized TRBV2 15 TGTGCCAGCAGTCCGACTAGCGGGAGAAGGAACGAGCAGTACTTC CASSPTSGRRNEQYF
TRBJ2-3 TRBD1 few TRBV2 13 TGTGCCAGTCGACAGGGGGCTACAGATACGCAGTATTTT CASRQGATDTQYF
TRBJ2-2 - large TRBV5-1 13 TGCGCCAGCAGCACTACAGGCACCGGGGAGCTGTTTTTT CASSTTGTGELFF
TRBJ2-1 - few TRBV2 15 TGTGCCAGCAGTGAACGCCGGGTTTCCTACAATGAGCAGTTCTTC CASSERRVSYNEQFF
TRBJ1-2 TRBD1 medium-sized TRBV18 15 TGTGCCAGCTCACCACCGGGACCAGGGGGCTATGGCTACACCTTC CASSPPGPGGYGYTF
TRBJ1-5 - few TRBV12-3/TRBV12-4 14 TGTGCCAGCAGTTTAGACGGGGGCAATCAGCCCCAGCATTTT CASSLDGGNQPQHF
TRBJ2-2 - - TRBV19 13 TGTGCCAGTGCGCGCGGGAACACCGGGGAGCTGTTTTTT CASARGNTGELFF
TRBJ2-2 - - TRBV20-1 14 TGCAGTGCTGGGGGGCCGGCGAACACCGGGGAGCTGTTTTTT CSAGGPANTGELFF
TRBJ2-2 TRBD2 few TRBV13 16 TGTGCCAGCAGCAGGAGGAGCGGGAGAGGAACCGGGGAGCTGTTTTTT CASSRRSGRGTGELFF
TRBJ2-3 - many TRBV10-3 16 TGTGCCATCAGTGAGGTGGGGGCAGGGATCGCAGATACGCAGTATTTT CAISEVGAGIADTQYF
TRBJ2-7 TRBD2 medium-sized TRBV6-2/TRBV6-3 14 TGTGCCAGCGCGACTAGCGTCTCACCCTACGAGCAGTACTTC CASATSVSPYEQYF
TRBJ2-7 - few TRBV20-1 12 TGCAGTGCTAGAGAGGTTACCTACGAGCAGTACTTC CSAREVTYEQYF
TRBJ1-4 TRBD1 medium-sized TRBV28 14 TGTGCCAGCAGTTCGACAGGGTGGGGTGAAAAACTGTTTTTT CASSSTGWGEKLFF
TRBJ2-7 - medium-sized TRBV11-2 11 TGTGCCAGCAGCCATCACTACGAGCAGTACTTC CASSHHYEQYF
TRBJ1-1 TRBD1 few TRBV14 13 TGTGCCAGCAGCGTTGGGACAGTCACTGAAGCTTTCTTT CASSVGTVTEAFF
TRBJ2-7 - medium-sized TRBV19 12 TGTGCCAGTAGTAGACAGGAGGACGAGCAGTACTTC CASSRQEDEQYF
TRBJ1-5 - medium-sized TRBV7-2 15 TGTGCCAGCAGCCCGGTCTGGGGGTCAGGTCAGCCCCAGCATTTT CASSPVWGSGQPQHF
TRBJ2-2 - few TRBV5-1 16 TGCGCCAGCAGCTTGAGGACTCAGATCAACACCGGGGAGCTGTTTTTT CASSLRTQINTGELFF
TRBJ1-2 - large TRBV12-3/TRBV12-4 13 TGTGCCAGCAGTTACAGGGTCCTCTATGGCTACACCTTC CASSYRVLYGYTF
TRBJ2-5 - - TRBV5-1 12 TGCGCCAGCAGCTTGTACGGAGAGACCCAGTACTTC CASSLYGETQYF